This record concerns one TCR beta chain sequence. The antigen is undetermined. Extracted from the samples, RNA was reverse transcribed into cDNA to serve as the sequencing template. Libraries were prepared by immunoSEQ multiplex PCR; TCRdb keeps only in-frame clonotypes and omits some of them. The table has 150,000 or so clones, 87% seen once. The sample is drawn from a study of CD8+ T cells in alopecia areata. Study-level background: Each day, treated patients took oral tofacitinib twice, at 5 to 10 mg per dose. Tofacitinib ran 6 to 18 months, followed by 6 months off drug. Study-wide findings and caveats: An increase in clonality over normal scalp was evident in lesional scalp, especially alopecia totalis/universalis.

With 0 bases clipped from V and 0 bases from J, the junction kept 6 bases outside the gene matches. This CDR3 region has 18 residues. Germline V gene sequence: CDR1 SGDLS, CDR2 YYNGEE. Both peripheral blood and punch biopsies of lesional scalp skin were obtained from patients who had alopecia areata. The receptor comes from a human donor with alopecia areata. This chain connects TRBV9 to TRBJ2-6; TRBD1 matches at 7 bases. This specimen consisted of CD8+ T cells sorted from blood, obtained at week 0. CDR3 protein: CASSVGGQSPSGANVLTF. The CDR3 DNA reads TGTGCCAGCAGCGTAGGGGGACAGAGTCCCTCTGGGGCCAACGTCCTGACTTTC.